The rows below give T cell receptor beta chains drawn from one sample of a study of human T cells and chemical hapten exposure. Via MiXCR, TCRdb re-called the RACE reads, giving one row per CDR3 protein. The table has 150,000 to 200,000 distinct CDR3 sequences, 24% seen once; the top ten hold roughly 2.4%. The specimen comprised whole blood, sampled in connection with sensitization to the hapten diphenylcyclopropenone (DPC). These receptors all stem from a woman in her thirties or forties with alopecia areata. Some clones in this sample may be carry-over from other donors' samples. CDR3s include the opening cysteine and the closing phenylalanine or tryptophan. The D gene is left open where the match is weak. Size values are once, few and many counts, or a class for expanded clones, and some rows have none.

cdr3_nt	cdr3_aa	d_call	v_call	j_call	clone_size
TGCGCCAGCAGCAATGACAGGAGAAGCACAGATACGCAGTATTTT	CASSNDRRSTDTQYF	NA	TRBV5-1	TRBJ2-3	once
TGTGCCAGCAGTGGCGAGGGGGCTGGGGCCAACGTCCTGACTTTC	CASSGEGAGANVLTF	NA	TRBV2	TRBJ2-6	NA
TGTGCCAGCTCACCGACAGGGGACTACGAGCAGTACTTC	CASSPTGDYEQYF	TRBD1	TRBV18	TRBJ2-7	NA
TGTGCCAGCGGGGTACCCCGGGGCAAAAACATTCAGTACTTC	CASGVPRGKNIQYF	NA	TRBV28	TRBJ2-4	NA
TGTGCCAGCAGTACCGGACTAGCGGGGGGCGAGCAGTACTTC	CASSTGLAGGEQYF	TRBD2	TRBV6-2/TRBV6-3	TRBJ2-7	few
TGTGCCATCAGCGCCCCCCAAGGGGTCCCCTCCTACAATGAGCAGTTCTTC	CAISAPQGVPSYNEQFF	NA	TRBV10-3	TRBJ2-1	few
TGTGCCAGCAGTCGGGCGGCGTACGAGCAGTACTTC	CASSRAAYEQYF	NA	TRBV28	TRBJ2-7	NA
TGTGCCAGCAACCCGACGGCAGGGTACGAGCAGTACTTC	CASNPTAGYEQYF	NA	TRBV6-1	TRBJ2-7	NA
TGCAGTGCTAGAGATCCAGGCGGGGTGCAAGAGACCCAGTACTTC	CSARDPGGVQETQYF	NA	TRBV20-1	TRBJ2-5	NA
TGCAGCGCCGAGCAGGGGGGAAAGTTCTTC	CSAEQGGKFF	NA	TRBV29-1	TRBJ2-1	NA
TGTGCCAGCAGAGGGGACAGGGGCTGGGGCAATGAGCAGTTCTTC	CASRGDRGWGNEQFF	TRBD1	TRBV6-1	TRBJ2-1	many
TGTGCCAGCATTCGGGAAGCTGGAAACACCATATATTTT	CASIREAGNTIYF	NA	TRBV28	TRBJ1-3	NA
TGCGCCAGCAGCGCCAAGACTAGCGGGAGAGTCACCGGGGAGCTGTTTTTT	CASSAKTSGRVTGELFF	TRBD2	TRBV5-1	TRBJ2-2	NA
TGTGCCAGCAGCACTCTTTGGCCCAACTACGAGCAGTACTTC	CASSTLWPNYEQYF	NA	TRBV7-2	TRBJ2-7	NA
TGCAGCGTTCCGGGGACAAGCCTTGAAGCTTTCTTT	CSVPGTSLEAFF	NA	TRBV29-1	TRBJ1-1	once
TGTGCCAGCAGCTCCGTCGACTTCTCCTACAATGAGCAGTTCTTC	CASSSVDFSYNEQFF	NA	TRBV27	TRBJ2-1	few
TGTGCCATCAGTGGACGCGGAGCGGGAGGGTTCACAGATACGCAGTATTTT	CAISGRGAGGFTDTQYF	TRBD2	TRBV10-3	TRBJ2-3	NA
TGCGCCAGCAGCTTGGCCGGCGGGATGAGAGGAAACGAGCAGTACTTC	CASSLAGGMRGNEQYF	NA	TRBV5-1	TRBJ2-7	NA
TGTGCCAGCAGTTCGTCCCCAAGGAGAGAGACCCAGTACTTC	CASSSSPRRETQYF	NA	TRBV28	TRBJ2-5	many
TGCAGCGTCCTAAACCCTCCAGGCCCCACAGATACGCAGTATTTT	CSVLNPPGPTDTQYF	NA	TRBV29-1	TRBJ2-3	few
TGCGCCAGCAGCCAAGATCCGACAGAAGGAAACACCATATATTTT	CASSQDPTEGNTIYF	NA	TRBV4-1	TRBJ1-3	NA
TGTGCCAGCCGTGCCGGACAGGGATCACGGGGCGAAAAACTGTTTTTT	CASRAGQGSRGEKLFF	TRBD1	TRBV6-5	TRBJ1-4	NA
TGTGCCAGCAGCCCTGACAGGGGGCGAGAGACCCAGTACTTC	CASSPDRGRETQYF	TRBD1	TRBV7-2	TRBJ2-5	many
TGTGCCTGGACCAGGTCAACTAATGAAAAACTGTTTTTT	CAWTRSTNEKLFF	NA	TRBV30	TRBJ1-4	NA
TGTGCCACCAGCAGGGGGGTTGGGCCTAGCGGGTCCGGTGGGAATGAGCAGTTCTTC	CATSRGVGPSGSGGNEQFF	TRBD2	TRBV15	TRBJ2-1	NA
TGTGCCAGCAGGACCCCAGGTAGCAATCAGCCCCAGCATTTT	CASRTPGSNQPQHF	NA	TRBV28	TRBJ1-5	NA